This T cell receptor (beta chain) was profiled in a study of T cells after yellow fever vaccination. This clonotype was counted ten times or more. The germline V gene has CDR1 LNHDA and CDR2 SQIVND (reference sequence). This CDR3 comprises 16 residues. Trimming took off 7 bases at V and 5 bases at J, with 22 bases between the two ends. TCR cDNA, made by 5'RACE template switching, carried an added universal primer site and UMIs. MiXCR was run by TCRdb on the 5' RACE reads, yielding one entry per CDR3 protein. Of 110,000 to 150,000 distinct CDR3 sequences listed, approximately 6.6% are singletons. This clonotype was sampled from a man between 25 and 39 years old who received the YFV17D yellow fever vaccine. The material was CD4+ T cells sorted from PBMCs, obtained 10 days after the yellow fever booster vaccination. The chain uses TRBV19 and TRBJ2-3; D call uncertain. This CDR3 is CASNPLGRALEDTQYF. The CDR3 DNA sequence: TGTGCCAGTAACCCCCTAGGACGCGCCCTTGAAGATACGCAGTATTTT.